This T cell receptor (beta chain) was profiled in a study of beta chain features in type 1 diabetes. CDR3 size: 17 residues. Per germline, CDR1 SEHNR and CDR2 FQNEAQ (reference sequence). V lost 5 bases to trimming and J lost 8 bases, with 25 bases between them. Cells sorted by CD45RO/CCR7/CD25/CD127/CD95/CD27 comprised CD4+ naive, central memory, regulatory and stem cell-like memory cells. The study, taken as a whole, reports: Moderate yet significant TCRB CDR3 shortening was seen in Type 1 diabetes patients in all four CD4+ subsets. Possibly, sequencing cDNA over-represented cells that had high TCR expression levels.

This clone was counted a few times. The antigen is unknown. As every portion of the isolated RNA was reverse transcribed, the sequencing read expressed TCRB transcripts. TCRdb's copy holds only in-frame clones and misses some; the assay was immunoSEQ multiplex PCR. Of 640,000 or so clones in the sample, about an eighth are singletons; the top ten hold about 0.02%. Sequenced input: naive CD4+ T cells from blood. The chain is built from TRBV7-9 and TRBJ2-1, with D tentatively TRBD1 (6 bases). The sequence derives from a man younger than 35 with type 1 diabetes. The CDR3 nucleotides are TGTGCCAGCAGCCACGAGACAGGAAGGCCGACAAGGGATGAGCAGTTCTTC. Amino acid sequence: CASSHETGRPTRDEQFF. Complete variable domain (other parts from reference TRBV7-9 and TRBJ2-1): DTGVSQNPRHKITKRGQNVTFRCDPISEHNRLYWYRQTLGQGPEFLTYFQNEAQLEKSRLLSDRFSAERPKGSFSTLEIQRTEQGDSAMYLCASSHETGRPTRDEQFFGPGTRLTVL.